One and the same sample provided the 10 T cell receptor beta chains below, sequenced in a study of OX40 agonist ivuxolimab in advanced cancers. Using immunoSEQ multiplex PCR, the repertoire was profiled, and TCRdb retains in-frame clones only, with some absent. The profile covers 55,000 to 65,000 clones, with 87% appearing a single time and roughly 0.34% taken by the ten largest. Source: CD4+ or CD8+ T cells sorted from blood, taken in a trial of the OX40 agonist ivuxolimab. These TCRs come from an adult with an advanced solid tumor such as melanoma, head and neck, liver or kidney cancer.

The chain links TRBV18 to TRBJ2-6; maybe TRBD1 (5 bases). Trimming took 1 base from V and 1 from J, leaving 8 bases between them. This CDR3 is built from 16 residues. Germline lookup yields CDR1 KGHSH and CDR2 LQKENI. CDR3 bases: TGTGCCAGCTCACCACGACAGTTTTCTGGGGCCAACGTCCTGACTTTC. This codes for CASSPRQFSGANVLTF. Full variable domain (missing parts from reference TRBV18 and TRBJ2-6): NAGVMQNPRHLVRRRGQEARLRCSPMKGHSHVYWYRQLPEEGLKFMVYLQKENIIDESGMPKERFSAEFPKEGPSILRIQQVVRGDSAAYFCASSPRQFSGANVLTFGAGSRLTVL.

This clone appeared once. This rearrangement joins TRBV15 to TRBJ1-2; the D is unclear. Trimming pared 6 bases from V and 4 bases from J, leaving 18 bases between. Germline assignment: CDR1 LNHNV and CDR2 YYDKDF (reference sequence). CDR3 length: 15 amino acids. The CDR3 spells CATREGGQASYGYTF. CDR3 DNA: TGTGCCACCAGGGAAGGTGGGCAGGCGAGCTATGGCTACACCTTC.

This chain's CDR3 is CAISERTGVNEQFF. The CDR3 nucleotides read TGTGCCATCAGTGAGAGGACAGGGGTAAATGAGCAGTTCTTC. The V and J genes are TRBV10-3 and TRBJ2-1; 9 bases fit TRBD1. V trimming: 2 bases; J trimming: 7 bases; junction bases outside the gene matches: 3. Germline CDR1 and CDR2: ENHRY and SYGVKD. This CDR3 comprises 14 residues.

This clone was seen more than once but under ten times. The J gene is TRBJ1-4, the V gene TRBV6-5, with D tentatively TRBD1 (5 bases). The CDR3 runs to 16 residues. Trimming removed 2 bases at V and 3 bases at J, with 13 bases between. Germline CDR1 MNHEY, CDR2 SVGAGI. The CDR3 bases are TGTGCCAGCAGTTACGGGGGGAGTTTACCTAATGAAAAACTGTTTTTT. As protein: CASSYGGSLPNEKLFF.

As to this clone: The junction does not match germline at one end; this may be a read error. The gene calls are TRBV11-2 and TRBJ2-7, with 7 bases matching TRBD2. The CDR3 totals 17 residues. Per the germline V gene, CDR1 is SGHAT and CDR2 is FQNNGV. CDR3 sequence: CASSLGRTGGSSHEQYF. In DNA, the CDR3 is TGTGCCAGCAGCTTAGGGCGGACGGGCGGGAGCTCCCACGAGCAGTACTTC.

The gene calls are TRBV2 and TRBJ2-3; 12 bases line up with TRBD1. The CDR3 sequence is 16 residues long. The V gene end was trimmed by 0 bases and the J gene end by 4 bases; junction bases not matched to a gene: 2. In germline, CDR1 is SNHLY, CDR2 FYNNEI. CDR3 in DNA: TGTGCCAGCAGTGAAGCAGGGACAGGGGGCGCAGATACGCAGTATTTT. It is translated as CASSEAGTGGADTQYF.

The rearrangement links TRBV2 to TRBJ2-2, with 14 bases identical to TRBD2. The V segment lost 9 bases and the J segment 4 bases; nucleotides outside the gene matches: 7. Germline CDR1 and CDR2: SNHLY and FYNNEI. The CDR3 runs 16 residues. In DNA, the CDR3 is TGTGCCAGGACGGGACTAGCGGGGGCCGTCACCGGGGAGCTGTTTTTT. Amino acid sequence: CARTGLAGAVTGELFF.

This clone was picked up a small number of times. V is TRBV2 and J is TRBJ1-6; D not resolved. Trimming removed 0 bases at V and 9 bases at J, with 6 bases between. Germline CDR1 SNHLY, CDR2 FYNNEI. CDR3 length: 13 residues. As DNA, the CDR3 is TGTGCCAGCAGTGAAGCCGTGGGTTCACCCCTCCACTTT. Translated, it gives CASSEAVGSPLHF.

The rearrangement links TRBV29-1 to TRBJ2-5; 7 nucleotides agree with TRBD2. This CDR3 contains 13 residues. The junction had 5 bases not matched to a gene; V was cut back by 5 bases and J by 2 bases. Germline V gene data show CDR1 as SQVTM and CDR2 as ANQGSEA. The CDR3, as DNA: TGCAGCGTTTTGTCTAGCGGACAAGAGACCCAGTACTTC. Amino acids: CSVLSSGQETQYF.

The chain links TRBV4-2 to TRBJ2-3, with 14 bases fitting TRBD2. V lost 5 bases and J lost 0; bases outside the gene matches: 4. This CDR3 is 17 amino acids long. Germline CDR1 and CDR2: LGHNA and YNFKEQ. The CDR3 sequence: CASSARTSGGSTDTQYF. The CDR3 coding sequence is TGTGCCAGCAGCGCCCGGACTAGCGGGGGGAGCACAGATACGCAGTATTTT.